The 28 T cell receptor beta chains below come from one sample, sequenced in a study of vaccination and CD4 T cells after COVID-19. Treatment indicated: approximately nine-day PBMC culture with coronavirus spike peptide pools or control peptides (ViraFEST assay). Cultured CD4+ T cell DNA was sequenced using the Oncomine TCR Beta short-read assay. TCRdb reanalysed the PCR reads using MiXCR and keeps one entry per CDR3 protein. The sample holds nearly 15,000 distinct CDR3 sequences, around half seen once. Their recognized antigens are unknown. The sample consisted of CD4+ T cells from blood, cultured in vitro. The receptors derive from a human donor who had recovered from COVID-19.

The chain is built from TRBV19 and TRBJ2-3, with 10 bases that match TRBD2. The CDR3 has 14 residues. Germline trimming cut 8 bases from V and 4 bases from J; bases unmatched to any gene: 6. From germline, CDR1 is LNHDA and CDR2 SQIVND (reference sequence). The CDR3 reads CASATGLAADTQYF. CDR3 nucleotide sequence: TGTGCCAGTGCCACCGGACTAGCGGCAGATACGCAGTATTTT.

This chain joins TRBV30 and TRBJ1-1; D not resolved. The V end lost 2 bases, the J end lost 0 bases, and 19 bases lay between the germline ends. This CDR3 comprises 17 residues. Germline CDR1 reads GTSNPN; CDR2 reads SVGIG (reference sequence). The CDR3 region has the DNA TGTGCCTGGAGTCGCGGCGGGTGGGGTACAATGAACACTGAAGCTTTCTTT. It translates to CAWSRGGWGTMNTEAFF.

This clonotype has more than one count but fewer than ten. This chain links TRBV7-9 with TRBJ2-1; TRBD1 might be the D (6 bases). The DNA matches TRBJ2-7 better at its end, which makes the J call doubtful. The CDR3 has 13 amino acids. Germline values: CDR1 SEHNR, CDR2 FQNEAQ (reference sequence). CDR3 DNA: TGTGCCAGCAGCGCACGGACAGAGGACGAGCAGTACTTC. It codes for CASSARTEDEQYF.

By share of the sample, this clonotype is large. The V and J genes are TRBV7-2 and TRBJ1-5; no firm D call. The CDR3 is 15 residues long. The germline V gene encodes CDR1 SGHTA and CDR2 FQGNSA. Between the trimmed V and J ends, which lost 5 bases and 7 bases, there was a span of 18 bases. CDR3 coding DNA: TGTGCCAGCAGCCTTTCGGAGGTATCGGGGCAGCCCCAGCATTTT. Translating gives CASSLSEVSGQPQHF.

The rearrangement joins TRBV7-7 to TRBJ2-5; D tentatively reads TRBD1 or TRBD2 (6 bases each). The V end was cut by 1 base, the J end by 4 bases, with 13 bases between. There are 15 residues in the CDR3. Germline V gene lookup returns CDR1 SSHAT and CDR2 FNYEAQ (reference sequence). CDR3 in amino acids: CASSLGGAVGETQYF. As DNA, the CDR3 is TGTGCCAGCAGCTTAGGGGGGGCGGTAGGAGAGACCCAGTACTTC.

The rearrangement links TRBV30 to TRBJ2-3; no definite D call. The CDR3 runs to 12 residues. The V gene lost 1 base and the J gene lost 2 bases, with 4 bases spanning the gap. Germline V lookup: CDR1 GTSNPN, CDR2 SVGIG (reference sequence). The CDR3 DNA reads as TGTGCCTGGAGTGAATACACAGATACGCAGTATTTT. Protein: CAWSEYTDTQYF.

In its sample, this clonotype was seen once. The V call is TRBV16, the J call TRBJ1-1; TRBD1 agrees at 8 bases. The CDR3 runs 13 residues. The ends lost 2 bases at V and 6 bases at J; junction bases unmatched: 2. Looked up from germline, CDR1 is KGHSY and CDR2 is FQNENV. CDR3 region: CASSQGQGAEAFF. DNA for the CDR3: TGTGCCAGCAGCCAAGGACAGGGCGCTGAAGCTTTCTTT.

The J gene is TRBJ2-6, the V gene TRBV6-1, with a possible D match to TRBD1 (5 bases). Trimming left V 6 bases short and J 2 bases short, with 11 bases between. The CDR3 runs 15 residues. CDR1 and CDR2 from the germline V gene are MNHNS and SASEGT. CDR3 residues: CASRPGLAGANVLTF. In DNA, the CDR3 is TGTGCCAGCAGGCCAGGGTTGGCTGGGGCCAACGTCCTGACTTTC.

The V and J genes are TRBV19 and TRBJ1-5, with D possibly being TRBD1 (5 bases). In germline, CDR1 is LNHDA, CDR2 SQIVND (reference sequence). The CDR3 extends over 15 amino acids. The germline V and J ends were trimmed by 3 bases and 3 bases, with 12 bases remaining between them. The CDR3, as DNA: TGTGCCAGTAGTATCAGCAGGGAAGTCAATCAGCCCCAGCATTTT. This encodes CASSISREVNQPQHF.

This clonotype was seen only a few times. The chain uses TRBV12-3 or TRBV12-4 and TRBJ1-2, with 12 bases aligning to TRBD1. V was clipped by 5 bases and J by 7 bases; unmatched bases: 11. The CDR3 is 16 residues long. The CDR3 spells CASSAGTGGAGSGYTF. In DNA, the CDR3 is TGTGCCAGCAGTGCCGGGACAGGGGGCGCAGGGTCTGGCTACACCTTC.

The chain couples TRBV28 to TRBJ1-5; 7 bases fit TRBD1. Trimming took 7 bases from V and 5 from J; bases not matched to a gene: 8. The germline V gene encodes CDR1 MDHEN and CDR2 SYDVKM. The CDR3 runs to 14 residues. CDR3 region: CASNIEGAYQPQHF. The CDR3 DNA follows: TGTGCCAGCAACATAGAGGGGGCTTATCAGCCCCAGCATTTT.

The chain combines TRBV20-1 with TRBJ2-1; 7 bases match TRBD2. V lost 4 bases to trimming and J lost 4 bases; unmatched junction nucleotides: 7. The length of the CDR3 is 14 residues. In germline, CDR1 is DFQATT, CDR2 SNEGSKA (reference sequence). Written as DNA, the CDR3 is TGCAGTGCTAACCGGGACTACCCGTACAATGAGCAGTTCTTC. Amino acid sequence: CSANRDYPYNEQFF.

The rearrangement uses TRBV19 and TRBJ1-2, with D maybe TRBD1 (5 bases). CDR3 size: 13 residues. In germline, CDR1 is LNHDA, CDR2 SQIVND (reference sequence). Trimming took 9 bases from V and 1 from J, leaving 12 bases between them. CDR3: CASRTGGNYGYTF. In DNA form, the CDR3 reads TGTGCCAGCCGGACGGGGGGTAACTATGGCTACACCTTC.

The CDR3 loop is CASSDSGKAYEQYF. As DNA, the CDR3 is TGTGCCAGCAGCGATAGCGGGAAAGCCTACGAGCAGTACTTC. The V gene is TRBV21-1, the J gene TRBJ2-7; the table gives TRBD2 as D, unverified against the DNA. TRBV21-1 is given as a pseudogene. This CDR3 is 14 amino acids long.

This clonotype was seen a handful of times. This chain links TRBV7-2 with TRBJ1-5; maybe TRBD1 (5 bases). V was pared by 3 bases and J by 9 bases, with 12 bases between. Germline V lookup: CDR1 SGHTA, CDR2 FQGNSA. The CDR3 has 13 amino acids. The CDR3 protein is CASSLGPSGPQHF. CDR3 coding DNA: TGTGCCAGCAGCTTGGGGCCCTCGGGGCCCCAGCATTTT.

The sample holds one count of this clonotype. The chain recombines TRBV20-1 with TRBJ2-1, with D tentatively TRBD1 or TRBD2 (5 bases each). Between the trimmed V and J ends, which lost 8 bases and 8 bases, there was a span of 19 bases. The CDR3 runs to 13 residues. The germline gives CDR1 DFQATT, CDR2 SNEGSKA (reference sequence). CDR3 DNA: TGCAGTCTAGAACGAACCGGGACCTATGAGCAGTTCTTC. Translation gives CSLERTGTYEQFF.

The chain uses TRBV11-2 and TRBJ1-6; unclear D gene. Germline CDR1 SGHAT, CDR2 FQNNGV. With 1 base removed from V and 8 bases from J, the gap between germline ends came to 6 bases. CDR3 length equals 13 residues. The chain's CDR3 is CASSLVRDSPLHF. The DNA of the CDR3 is TGTGCCAGCAGCTTAGTGAGGGATTCACCCCTCCACTTT.

This clonotype is classed as medium-sized (0.01 to 0.1%). V usage is TRBV20-1 and J usage is TRBJ2-3, with 7 bases identical to TRBD2. The germline V gene has CDR1 DFQATT and CDR2 SNEGSKA (reference sequence). The CDR3 is 15 amino acids. Trimming took 6 bases from V and 1 from J; bases not matched to a gene: 10. CDR3 sequence reads: CSALEGRVGTDTQYF. The CDR3 region has the DNA TGCAGTGCCTTGGAGGGGAGGGTGGGCACAGATACGCAGTATTTT.

The V call is TRBV20-1, the J call TRBJ1-1; the D gene is possibly TRBD1 (5 bases). CDR1 and CDR2 (germline): DFQATT, SNEGSKA (reference sequence). V lost 2 bases to trimming and J lost 2 bases, with 9 bases between them. CDR3 length: 13 residues. The CDR3: CSARMQGNTEAFF. CDR3 DNA sequence: TGCAGTGCTAGAATGCAGGGCAACACTGAAGCTTTCTTT.

The chain links TRBV20-1 to TRBJ1-1, with 8 bases aligning to TRBD1. The CDR3 loop spans 13 amino acids. After removal of 5 bases from V and 7 bases from J, the junction contained 9 bases not matched to a gene. Looked up from germline, CDR1 is DFQATT and CDR2 is SNEGSKA (reference sequence). The chain's CDR3 is CSARRDRTIEAFF. CDR3 sequence (DNA): TGCAGTGCTCGCCGGGACAGGACTATTGAAGCTTTCTTT.

J is TRBJ2-7 and V is TRBV7-2; no clear D gene. The germline V gene encodes CDR1 SGHTA and CDR2 FQGNSA. This CDR3 spans 14 amino acids. V was trimmed by 3 bases and J by 0 bases, leaving 9 bases between them. CDR3 nucleotides: TGTGCCAGCAGCTTTATGGCGGTCTCCTACGAGCAGTACTTC. Translating gives CASSFMAVSYEQYF.

This clonotype has a handful of counts. The chain recombines TRBV10-1 with TRBJ1-1; D ambiguous. Germline V CDR1 and CDR2: WNHNN, SYGVQD (reference sequence). This CDR3 comprises 13 residues. Trimming removed 6 bases from V and 1 base from J, with 9 bases in between. The CDR3 is CASSIDGNTEAFF. The CDR3, as DNA: TGCGCCAGCAGCATCGACGGGAACACTGAAGCTTTCTTT.

This rearrangement joins TRBV4-1 to TRBJ2-7, with D perhaps matching TRBD2 (5 bases). Deletions cut 2 bases from V and 4 bases from J, with 27 bases between. The V gene's germline CDR1 is MGHRA and CDR2 YSYEKL. This CDR3 contains 19 residues. CDR3 residues: CASSQFSARGYQIKYEQYF. The CDR3 DNA sequence: TGCGCCAGCAGCCAATTTTCCGCCCGGGGATATCAGATTAAATACGAGCAGTACTTC.

The rearrangement joins TRBV21-1 to TRBJ2-2; TRBD1, as called in the table, went unchecked against the DNA. TRBV21-1 is assigned pseudogene status. This CDR3 is built from 19 residues. The CDR3 loop is CASRNRDRAPLANTGELFF. CDR3 bases: TGTGCCAGCAGGAACCGGGACAGGGCCCCCTTAGCGAACACCGGGGAGCTGTTTTTT.

The V call is TRBV6-2 or TRBV6-3, the J call TRBJ2-5; D not resolved. Germline-derived CDR1 and CDR2 are MNHEY and SVGEGT. The CDR3 totals 9 residues. V gave up 8 bases and J gave up 6 bases, with 4 bases separating them. This CDR3 is CASGKTQYF. CDR3 DNA: TGTGCCAGCGGGAAGACCCAGTACTTC.

The V and J genes are TRBV20-1 and TRBJ2-3, with TRBD2 matching 7 bases. With 0 bases clipped from V and 6 bases from J, the junction kept 6 bases outside the gene matches. Germline CDR1 and CDR2: DFQATT and SNEGSKA (reference sequence). The length of the CDR3 is 14 residues. CDR3 coding DNA: TGCAGTGCTAGAGACGTAACACTAGCGGATACGCAGTATTTT. Translating it yields CSARDVTLADTQYF.

The CDR3, as DNA: TGCAGTGCTCTGGGGTCGGCGGACTCACCCCTCCACTTT. Amino acids: CSALGSADSPLHF. This chain connects TRBV20-1 to TRBJ1-6, with no clear D. The CDR3 length is 13 residues. Per germline, CDR1 DFQATT and CDR2 SNEGSKA (reference sequence). V shed 5 bases and J shed 10 bases, with 15 bases lying between them.

The chain is built from TRBV5-4 and TRBJ2-5; 15 nucleotides align to TRBD2. This CDR3 comprises 15 residues. The ends lost 3 bases at V and 7 bases at J; junction bases unmatched: 4. CDR1 is SGHNT and CDR2 is YYREEE in the germline V gene (reference sequence). The CDR3 here is CASSSGLAGGGTQYF. In DNA, the CDR3 is TGTGCCAGCAGCTCCGGACTAGCGGGAGGGGGGACCCAGTACTTC.